This T cell receptor beta chain was documented in a study of human T cells and chemical hapten exposure. Per the original methods: There were a median of roughly 100,000 TCRs per sample, with a range from about 20,000 to 700,000. TCRdb reprocessed the RACE reads via MiXCR and lists one record per CDR3 protein. Clone size and V and J calls follow TCRdb, not the original study. Among under 300,000 distinct CDR3 sequences listed, just under 8% were seen once. Study observations and caveats: TCRs at a frequency above 1 in 1000 stayed unchanged with DPC sensitization.

CDR3 size: 14 residues. The V end was cut by 1 base, the J end by 5 bases, with 14 bases between. Germline CDR1 is DFQATT and CDR2 is SNEGSKA (reference sequence). This sample's time point: pre-sensitization, week 0. Treatment reported: therapeutic diphenylcyclopropenone sensitization with weekly scalp DPC. This clonotype was seen a handful of times. Its target is not known. This TCR came from a young man with alopecia areata. Some clones in this sample may be carry-over from other donors' samples. Source: whole blood, taken in connection with sensitization to the hapten diphenylcyclopropenone (DPC). J is TRBJ1-1 and V is TRBV20-1, with a tentative D call TRBD1 (5 bases). Here the CDR3 reads CSARAPGWKTEAFF. As DNA, the CDR3 is TGCAGTGCTAGAGCCCCAGGGTGGAAAACTGAAGCTTTCTTT.